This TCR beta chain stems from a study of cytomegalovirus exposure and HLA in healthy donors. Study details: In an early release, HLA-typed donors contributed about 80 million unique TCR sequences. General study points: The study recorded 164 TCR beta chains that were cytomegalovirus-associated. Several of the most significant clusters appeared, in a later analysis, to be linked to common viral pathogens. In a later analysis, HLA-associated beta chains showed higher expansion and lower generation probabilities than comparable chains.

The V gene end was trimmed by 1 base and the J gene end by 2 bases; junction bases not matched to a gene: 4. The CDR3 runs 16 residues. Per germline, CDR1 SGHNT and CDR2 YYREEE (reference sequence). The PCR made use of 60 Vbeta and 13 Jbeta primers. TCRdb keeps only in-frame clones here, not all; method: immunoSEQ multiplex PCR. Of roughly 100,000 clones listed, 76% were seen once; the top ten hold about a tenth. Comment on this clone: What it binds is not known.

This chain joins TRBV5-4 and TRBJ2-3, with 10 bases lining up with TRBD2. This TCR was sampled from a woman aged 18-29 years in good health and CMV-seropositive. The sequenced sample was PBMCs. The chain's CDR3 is CASSLIAGGPTDTQYF. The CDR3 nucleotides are TGTGCCAGCAGCTTGATAGCGGGGGGCCCCACAGATACGCAGTATTTT.